Each of the 18 T cell receptor beta chains below was sequenced from the same sample in a study of T cell repertoires in breast cancer. During the second nested PCR, blocking oligonucleotides suppressed genes that were not paired. MiXCR, applied by TCRdb to the emulsion pairing reads, yields one record per CDR3 protein. Counted here are about 40,000 distinct CDR3 sequences, 45% occurring once; the ten biggest clones make up approximately 62%. Primers covering all TCR V genes were used in emulsion RT-PCR on CD8+ T cells. The sample comprised CD8+ T cells. The receptor source for this set is a pool of human donors with breast cancer or a healthy control (not recorded which).

The chain recombines TRBV7-9 with TRBJ2-1; D unclear. Germline V gives CDR1 SEHNR, CDR2 FQNEAQ (reference sequence). The CDR3 totals 15 residues. The V end lost 3 bases, the J end lost 0 bases, and 9 bases lay between the germline ends. The CDR3 nucleotides read TGTGCCAGCAGCTTGACGCCTAGCTCCTACAATGAGCAGTTCTTC. Encoded protein: CASSLTPSSYNEQFF.

The chain uses TRBV11-3 and TRBJ2-1; TRBD2 agrees at 11 bases. Per the germline V gene, CDR1 is SGHNT and CDR2 is YENEEA. This CDR3 is 15 amino acids long. With V trimmed by 6 bases and J by 4 bases, 5 bases remained unmatched. The CDR3 here is CASSSTSGSYNEQFF. CDR3 coding DNA: TGTGCCAGCAGTTCAACTAGCGGGAGTTACAATGAGCAGTTCTTC.

The sample holds many counts of this clonotype. This chain links TRBV4-2 with TRBJ2-1, with a possible D match to TRBD2 (6 bases). From germline, CDR1 is LGHNA and CDR2 YNFKEQ. Trimming pared 4 bases from V and 10 bases from J, leaving 17 bases between. This CDR3 comprises 14 residues. The CDR3 nucleotides read TGTGCCAGCAGCCCCAGACTAGAAGTAGACGAGCAGTTCTTC. Translated, it gives CASSPRLEVDEQFF.

As to this clonotype: Mismatch with germline at one junction end may stem from a read error. The rearrangement links TRBV27 to TRBJ2-5; possibly TRBD1 or TRBD2 for D (6 bases each). The CDR3 has 14 residues. CDR1 MNHEY and CDR2 SMNVEV come from the germline V gene (reference sequence). The CDR3 here is CASRWGASVETQCF. DNA of the CDR3: TGTGCCAGTCGTTGGGGGGCTAGCGTTGAGACCCAGTGCTTC.

This clonotype was observed a handful of times. The rearrangement joins TRBV20-1 to TRBJ2-1; TRBD2 matches at 9 bases. The CDR3 is 15 amino acids. Germline CDR1 and CDR2: DFQATT and SNEGSKA (reference sequence). J gave up 10 bases and V 0 bases, and 10 bases lay outside the gene matches. CDR3 in amino acids: CSARDPRGRANEQFF. In DNA, the CDR3 is TGCAGTGCTAGAGATCCCCGCGGGAGGGCCAACGAGCAGTTCTTC.

This clonotype appeared a few times. V usage is TRBV6-1 and J usage is TRBJ2-3; no definite D call. The CDR3 extends over 14 amino acids. Germline V gene lookup returns CDR1 MNHNS and CDR2 SASEGT. The V and J ends lost 11 bases and 0 bases respectively, with 15 bases between them. The CDR3 nucleotides read TGTGCCCATGACCTATTCTCTAGCACAGATACGCAGTATTTT. Its translation: CAHDLFSSTDTQYF.

With respect to this clonotype: A much larger clone differs from this one at a single base, so this may be a read error. The gene calls are TRBV6-9 and TRBJ1-5; D is undetermined. The germline CDR1 and CDR2 sequences are MNHGY and SVAAGI. CDR3 length equals 13 residues. The CDR3 loop reads CANSYRNNQPQHF. The CDR3 bases are TGTGCCAACAGTTATCGGAACAATCAGCCCCAGCATTTT.

The chain is built from TRBV7-9 and TRBJ1-1; D is unclear. V gave up 10 bases and J gave up 6 bases, with 15 bases separating them. The CDR3 length is 12 residues. CDR1 is SEHNR, CDR2 FQNEAQ, per germline (reference sequence). The CDR3 sequence is CATQSGVAEAFF. The CDR3 DNA follows: TGTGCCACGCAATCCGGGGTCGCTGAAGCTTTCTTT.

The V call is TRBV6-4, the J call TRBJ2-1; TRBD2 is a possible D gene (5 bases). The CDR3 extends over 16 amino acids. V was shortened by 2 bases and J by 6 bases, with 17 bases between the two germline ends. Germline V gives CDR1 MRHNA, CDR2 SNTAGT. This CDR3 is CASSDRGSSEINEQFF. The DNA for the CDR3 is TGTGCCAGCAGTGACCGGGGTAGCAGCGAGATCAATGAGCAGTTCTTC.

Only a few counts were recorded for this clonotype. The rearrangement joins TRBV12-3 or TRBV12-4 to TRBJ1-4; D is undetermined. This CDR3 comprises 13 residues. Trimming cost V 9 bases and J 2 bases, with 10 bases left between them. CDR3 amino acids: CASKPSTNEKLFF. For the CDR3, the DNA is TGTGCCAGTAAACCTTCCACTAATGAAAAACTGTTTTTT.

Turning to this clonotype: A single base separates this from a much larger clone, so it may be a read error. The chain couples TRBV15 to TRBJ2-7; D gene unclear. CDR1 is LNHNV and CDR2 is YYDKDF in the germline V gene (reference sequence). The CDR3 is 14 amino acids. CDR3 nucleotide sequence: TGTGCCACCAGAGGATCTTCAGCGTCCTACAAGCAGTACTTC. This translates into CATRGSSASYKQYF.

A note on this clonotype: At one boundary the junction diverges from the germline segment, which might be a read error. The V and J genes are TRBV7-2 and TRBJ1-4; D remains ambiguous. Germline CDR1 SGHTA, CDR2 FQGNSA. This CDR3 is 14 amino acids long. The CDR3 is CASSLEGVNEELFF. The DNA of the CDR3 is TGTGCCAGCAGCTTAGAGGGAGTTAATGAAGAACTGTTTTTT.

Worth noting for this clonotype: A much larger clone lies a single base off, so this may be a read error. The rearrangement joins TRBV4-1 to TRBJ1-5; 10 bases align to TRBD1. The germline CDR1 and CDR2 sequences are MGHRA and YSYEKL. This CDR3 comprises 16 residues. The CDR3 region has the DNA TGCGCCAGCAGCCAAGATTCGGGACAGGGGACTCAGTCCCAGCATTTT. Its translation: CASSQDSGQGTQSQHF.

To note about this clonotype: One junction end does not reproduce the germline sequence, and a read error may be involved. The rearrangement joins TRBV10-3 to TRBJ2-5, with 8 nucleotides matching TRBD2. The germline V gene has CDR1 ENHRY and CDR2 SYGVKD. The CDR3 sequence is 13 residues long. CDR3 protein: CAISPREGETKYF. Written as DNA, the CDR3 is TGTGCCATCAGTCCCCGGGAGGGCGAGACCAAGTACTTC.

The sample holds a few counts of this clonotype. This rearrangement joins TRBV4-1 to TRBJ1-1; D perhaps matches TRBD1 (6 bases). V gave up 0 bases and J gave up 7 bases, with 18 bases separating them. Looked up from germline, CDR1 is MGHRA and CDR2 is YSYEKL. CDR3 length: 16 residues. The CDR3 DNA follows: TGCGCCAGCAGCCAAGAAGTAGGCTTCGGGGGGCTTGAAGCTTTCTTT. Its translation is CASSQEVGFGGLEAFF.

This chain joins TRBV18 and TRBJ2-7; D uncertain. CDR1 is KGHSH and CDR2 is LQKENI in the germline V gene. Trimming stripped 2 bases from V and 1 base from J, with 6 bases between. The CDR3 length is 13 residues. The CDR3 loop reads CASSPDLSYEQYF. The CDR3 DNA sequence: TGTGCCAGCTCACCAGATCTTTCCTACGAGCAGTACTTC.

The chain couples TRBV5-1 to TRBJ1-1; possible D gene TRBD1, 5 bases. The CDR3 runs 14 residues. V dropped 0 bases and J dropped 4 bases, with 10 bases sitting between them. Germline V gene lookup returns CDR1 SGHRS and CDR2 YFSETQ. CDR3 in amino acids: CASSLEGASTEAFF. Written as DNA, the CDR3 is TGCGCCAGCAGCTTGGAAGGGGCCAGCACTGAAGCTTTCTTT.

The V call is TRBV20-1, the J call TRBJ2-1, with TRBD2 as a possible D gene (5 bases). The CDR3 covers 13 residues. From germline, CDR1 is DFQATT and CDR2 SNEGSKA (reference sequence). Trimming cost V 6 bases and J 8 bases, with 17 bases left between them. CDR3 in DNA: TGCAGTGCGGATCCCGGGCGGGTCTATGAGCAGTTCTTC. It encodes CSADPGRVYEQFF.